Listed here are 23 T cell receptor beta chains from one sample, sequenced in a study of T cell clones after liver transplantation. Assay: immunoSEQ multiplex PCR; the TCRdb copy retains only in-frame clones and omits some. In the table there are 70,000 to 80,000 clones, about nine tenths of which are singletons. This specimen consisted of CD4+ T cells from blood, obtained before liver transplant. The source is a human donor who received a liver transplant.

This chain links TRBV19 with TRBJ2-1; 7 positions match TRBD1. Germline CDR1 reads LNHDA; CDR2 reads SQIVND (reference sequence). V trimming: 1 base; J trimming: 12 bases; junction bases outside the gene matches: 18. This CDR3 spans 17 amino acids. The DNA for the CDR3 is TGTGCCAGTAGTATAGTCCCAAGGGACAGTCGGGCGAGGGGGCAGTTCTTC. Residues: CASSIVPRDSRARGQFF.

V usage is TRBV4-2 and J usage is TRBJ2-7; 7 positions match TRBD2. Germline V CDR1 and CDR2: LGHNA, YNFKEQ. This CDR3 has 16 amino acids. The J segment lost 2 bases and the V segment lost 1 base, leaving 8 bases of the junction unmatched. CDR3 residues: CASSQVNREVPYEQYF. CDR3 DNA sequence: TGTGCCAGCAGCCAAGTTAACCGGGAGGTGCCCTACGAGCAGTACTTC.

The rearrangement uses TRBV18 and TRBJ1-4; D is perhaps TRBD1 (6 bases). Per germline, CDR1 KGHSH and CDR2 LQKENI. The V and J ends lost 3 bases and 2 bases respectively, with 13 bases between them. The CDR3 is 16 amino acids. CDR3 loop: CASSPQGIATNEKLFF. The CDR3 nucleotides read TGTGCCAGCTCACCCCAGGGGATTGCTACTAATGAAAAACTGTTTTTT.

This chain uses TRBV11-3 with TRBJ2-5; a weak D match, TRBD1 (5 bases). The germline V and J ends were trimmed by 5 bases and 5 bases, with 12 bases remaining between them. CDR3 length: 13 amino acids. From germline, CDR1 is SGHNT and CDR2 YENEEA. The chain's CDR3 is CASSPGSDETQYF. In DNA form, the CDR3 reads TGTGCCAGCAGCCCAGGGTCTGACGAGACCCAGTACTTC.

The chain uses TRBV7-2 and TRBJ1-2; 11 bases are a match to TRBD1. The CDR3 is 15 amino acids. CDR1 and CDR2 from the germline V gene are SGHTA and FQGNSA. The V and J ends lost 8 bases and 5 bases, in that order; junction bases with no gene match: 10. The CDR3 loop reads CASGPRTGGRYGYTF. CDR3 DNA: TGTGCCAGCGGTCCGAGGACAGGGGGCCGATATGGCTACACCTTC. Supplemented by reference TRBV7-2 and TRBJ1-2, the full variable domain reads GAGVSQSPSNKVTEKGKDVELRCDPISGHTALYWYRQSLGQGLEFLIYFQGNSAPDKSGLPSDRFSAERTGGSVSTLTIQRTQQEDSAVYLCASGPRTGGRYGYTFGSGTRLTVV.

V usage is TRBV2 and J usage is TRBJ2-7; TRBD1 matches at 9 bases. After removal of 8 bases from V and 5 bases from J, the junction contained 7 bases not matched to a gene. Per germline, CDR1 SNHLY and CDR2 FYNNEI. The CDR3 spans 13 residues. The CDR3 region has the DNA TGTGCCAGCTGCACCACAGGGGGCAACGAGCAGTACTTC. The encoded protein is CASCTTGGNEQYF.

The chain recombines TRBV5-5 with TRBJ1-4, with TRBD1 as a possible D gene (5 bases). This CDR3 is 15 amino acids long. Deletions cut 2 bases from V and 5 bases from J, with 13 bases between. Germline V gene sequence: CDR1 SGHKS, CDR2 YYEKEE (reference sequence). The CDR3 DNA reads TGTGCCAGCAGCTTTTGGGACGGACCAAATGAAAAACTGTTTTTT. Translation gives CASSFWDGPNEKLFF.

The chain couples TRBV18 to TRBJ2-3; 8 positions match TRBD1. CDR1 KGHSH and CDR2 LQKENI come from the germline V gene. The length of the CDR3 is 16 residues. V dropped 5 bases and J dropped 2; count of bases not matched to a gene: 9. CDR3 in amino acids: CASSTIDRGDTDTQYF. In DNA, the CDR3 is TGTGCCAGCTCAACCATAGACAGGGGAGACACAGATACGCAGTATTTT.

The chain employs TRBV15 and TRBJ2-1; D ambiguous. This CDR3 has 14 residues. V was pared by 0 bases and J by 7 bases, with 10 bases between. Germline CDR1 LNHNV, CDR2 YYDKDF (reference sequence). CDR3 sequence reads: CATSRDMAQNEQFF. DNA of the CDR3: TGTGCCACCAGCAGAGATATGGCTCAAAATGAGCAGTTCTTC.

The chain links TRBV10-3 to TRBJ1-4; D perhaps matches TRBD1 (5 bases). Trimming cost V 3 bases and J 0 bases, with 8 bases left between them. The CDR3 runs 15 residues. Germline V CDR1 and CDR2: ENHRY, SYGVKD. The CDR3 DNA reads TGTGCCATCAGTGACAGGGAGTCAACTAATGAAAAACTGTTTTTT. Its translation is CAISDRESTNEKLFF.

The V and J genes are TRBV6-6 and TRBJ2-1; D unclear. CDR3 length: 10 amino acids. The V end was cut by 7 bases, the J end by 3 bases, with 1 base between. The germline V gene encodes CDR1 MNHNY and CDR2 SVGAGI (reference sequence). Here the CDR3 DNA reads TGTGCCAGCAACTACAATGAGCAGTTCTTC. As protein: CASNYNEQFF.

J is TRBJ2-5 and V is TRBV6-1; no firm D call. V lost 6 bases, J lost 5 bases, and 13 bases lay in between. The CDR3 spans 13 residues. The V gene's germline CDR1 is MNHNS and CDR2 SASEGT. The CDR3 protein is CASRPSGPETQYF. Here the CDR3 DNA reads TGTGCCAGCAGGCCGTCGGGTCCGGAGACCCAGTACTTC.

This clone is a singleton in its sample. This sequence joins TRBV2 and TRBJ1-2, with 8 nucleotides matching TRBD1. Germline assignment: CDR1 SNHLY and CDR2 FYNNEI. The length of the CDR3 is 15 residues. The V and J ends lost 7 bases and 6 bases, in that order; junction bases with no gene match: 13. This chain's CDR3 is CASTPSPGGGHGYTF. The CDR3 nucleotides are TGTGCCAGCACCCCCTCCCCAGGGGGCGGTCATGGCTACACCTTC.

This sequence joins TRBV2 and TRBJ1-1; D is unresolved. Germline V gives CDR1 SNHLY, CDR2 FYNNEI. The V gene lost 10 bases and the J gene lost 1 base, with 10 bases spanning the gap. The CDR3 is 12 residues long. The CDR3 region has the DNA TGTGCCACCTCGGGTGGGAACACTGAAGCTTTCTTT. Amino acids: CATSGGNTEAFF.

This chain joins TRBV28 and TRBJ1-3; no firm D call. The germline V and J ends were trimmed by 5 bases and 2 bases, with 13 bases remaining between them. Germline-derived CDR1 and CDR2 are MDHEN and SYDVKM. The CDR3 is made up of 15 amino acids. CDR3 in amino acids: CASSPPHRAGNTIYF. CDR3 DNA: TGTGCCAGCAGTCCCCCCCACCGGGCTGGAAACACCATATATTTT.

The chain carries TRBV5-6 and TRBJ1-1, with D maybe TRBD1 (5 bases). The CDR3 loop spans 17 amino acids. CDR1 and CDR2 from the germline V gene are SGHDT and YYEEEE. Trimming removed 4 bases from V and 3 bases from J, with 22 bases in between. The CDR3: CASSRYGGGIGDTEAFF. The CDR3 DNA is TGTGCCAGCAGCCGGTATGGTGGGGGAATTGGGGACACTGAAGCTTTCTTT.

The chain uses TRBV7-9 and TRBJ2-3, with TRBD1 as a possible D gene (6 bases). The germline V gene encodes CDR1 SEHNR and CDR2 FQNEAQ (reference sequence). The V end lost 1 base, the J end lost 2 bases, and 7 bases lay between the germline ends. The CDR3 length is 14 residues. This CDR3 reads CASSLEGVTDTQYF. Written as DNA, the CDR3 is TGTGCCAGCAGCTTAGAGGGGGTCACAGATACGCAGTATTTT. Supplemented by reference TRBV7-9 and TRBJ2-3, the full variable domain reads DTGVSQNPRHKITKRGQNVTFRCDPISEHNRLYWYRQTLGQGPEFLTYFQNEAQLEKSRLLSDRFSAERPKGSFSTLEIQRTEQGDSAMYLCASSLEGVTDTQYFGPGTRLTVL.

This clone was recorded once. This CDR3 reads CAWSWSGTEAFF. The CDR3 DNA is TGTGCCTGGAGTTGGTCCGGGACTGAAGCTTTCTTT. The chain couples TRBV30 to TRBJ1-1; D is unclear. Trimming stripped 2 bases from V and 5 bases from J, with 9 bases between. Germline V gene lookup returns CDR1 GTSNPN and CDR2 SVGIG (reference sequence). The CDR3 consists of 12 residues.

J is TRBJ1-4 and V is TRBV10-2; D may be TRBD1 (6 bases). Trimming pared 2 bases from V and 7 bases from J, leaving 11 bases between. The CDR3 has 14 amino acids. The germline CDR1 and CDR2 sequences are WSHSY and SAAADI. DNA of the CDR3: TGCGCCAGCAGTGAGCTCAGGGGAGGTGAAAAACTGTTTTTT. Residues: CASSELRGGEKLFF.

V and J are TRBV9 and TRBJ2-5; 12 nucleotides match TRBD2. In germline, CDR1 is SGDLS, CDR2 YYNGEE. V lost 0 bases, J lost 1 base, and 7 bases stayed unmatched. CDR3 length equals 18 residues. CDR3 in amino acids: CASSVGGRLAGVQETQYF. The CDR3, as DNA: TGTGCCAGCAGCGTAGGGGGGAGACTAGCGGGAGTCCAAGAGACCCAGTACTTC.

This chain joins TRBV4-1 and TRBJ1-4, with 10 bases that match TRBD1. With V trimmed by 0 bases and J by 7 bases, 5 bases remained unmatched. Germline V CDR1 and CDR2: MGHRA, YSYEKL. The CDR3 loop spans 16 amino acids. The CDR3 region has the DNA TGCGCCAGCAGCCAAGATTTGGGACAGGGGACTGAAAAACTGTTTTTT. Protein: CASSQDLGQGTEKLFF.

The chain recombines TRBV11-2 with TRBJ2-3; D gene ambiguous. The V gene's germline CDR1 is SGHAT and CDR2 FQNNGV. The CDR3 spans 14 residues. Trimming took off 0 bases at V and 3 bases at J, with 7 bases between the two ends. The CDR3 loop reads CASSLDQMTDTQYF. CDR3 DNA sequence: TGTGCCAGCAGCTTAGATCAAATGACAGATACGCAGTATTTT.

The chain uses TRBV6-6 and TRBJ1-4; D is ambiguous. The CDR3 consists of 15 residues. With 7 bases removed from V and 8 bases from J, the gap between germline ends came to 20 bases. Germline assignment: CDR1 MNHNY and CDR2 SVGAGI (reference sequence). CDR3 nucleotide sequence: TGTGCCAGCACCAATGATGGGATGGTAGACGAAAAACTGTTTTTT. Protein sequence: CASTNDGMVDEKLFF.